This section outlines one TCR beta chain sequence together with its context. J lost 1 base, V lost 3 bases, and 5 bases had no gene match. The CDR3 totals 15 residues. Germline CDR1 is MNHNY and CDR2 is SVGAGI (reference sequence). The record originates from a study of T cells in localized non-small cell lung cancer. TCRdb's table, derived via immunoSEQ multiplex PCR, lists solely in-frame clones and lacks some. The sample shows around 29,000 clones, approximately 92% of them seen only once. This receptor was obtained from a woman aged 40 to 75 with stage III lung adenocarcinoma. The J gene is TRBJ2-7, the V gene TRBV6-6; 8 bases are shared with TRBD2. Here the sequenced sample was peripheral blood mononuclear cells, taken before any cancer treatment. The CDR3 region is CASSYAAGESYEQYF. In DNA, the CDR3 is TGTGCCAGCAGTTATGCAGCGGGAGAATCCTACGAGCAGTACTTC.